Each of the 5 T cell receptor beta chains below was sequenced from the same sample in a study of blood T cell repertoires in COVID-19. Here immunoSEQ multiplex PCR was the method, and the copy in TCRdb shows in-frame clones only, minus some. Altogether approximately 240,000 clones are present, approximately 87% being singletons, with the ten largest covering over 3%. Source material: PBMCs or T cells enriched from blood (not recorded which). The receptors originated from a woman aged 50 to 60 in a cohort exposed to, infected with or recovered from COVID-19 (not recorded which).

The chain has TRBV29-1 and TRBJ2-2, with D possibly being TRBD2 (5 bases). Germline values: CDR1 SQVTM, CDR2 ANQGSEA. V gave up 0 bases and J gave up 6 bases, with 20 bases separating them. The CDR3 extends over 17 amino acids. The CDR3 reads CSVEDSSGGHWPGELFF. The CDR3 nucleotides are TGCAGCGTTGAAGATTCGAGCGGTGGTCATTGGCCCGGGGAGCTGTTTTTT.

This clone appeared a single time. The gene calls are TRBV18 and TRBJ1-2; D is perhaps TRBD1 (6 bases). V dropped 2 bases and J dropped 4 bases, with 17 bases sitting between them. In germline, CDR1 is KGHSH, CDR2 LQKENI. This CDR3 comprises 16 residues. CDR3 loop: CASSPIRGGDSYGYTF. The CDR3 bases are TGTGCCAGCTCACCAATCCGAGGGGGGGACTCCTATGGCTACACCTTC.

The chain is built from TRBV5-1 and TRBJ2-1; 7 bases agree with TRBD1. CDR1 is SGHRS and CDR2 is YFSETQ in the germline V gene. The junction had 14 bases not matched to a gene; V was cut back by 4 bases and J by 4 bases. The CDR3 spans 17 residues. CDR3 nucleotides: TGCGCCAGCAGCCTCCAGGCCTCAGGACAGGCTTACAATGAGCAGTTCTTC. Protein sequence: CASSLQASGQAYNEQFF.

The chain has TRBV6-2 or TRBV6-3 and TRBJ1-2, with D possibly matching TRBD1 (5 bases). V shed 2 bases and J shed 4 bases, with 14 bases lying between them. The CDR3 runs 15 residues. The V gene's germline CDR1 is MNHEY and CDR2 SVGEGT. This CDR3 reads CASSYDSQAIYGYTF. The DNA of the CDR3 is TGTGCCAGCAGTTACGATTCACAGGCCATCTATGGCTACACCTTC.

V and J are TRBV28 and TRBJ1-6; possible D gene TRBD1, 6 bases. Trimming pared 7 bases from V and 6 bases from J, leaving 19 bases between. There are 16 residues in the CDR3. Germline values: CDR1 MDHEN, CDR2 SYDVKM. DNA of the CDR3: TGTGCCAGCACCCTTCGTCAAACAGGGAGTAATTCACCCCTCCACTTT. It is translated as CASTLRQTGSNSPLHF.